This T cell receptor (beta chain) is from a study of regulatory T cells in long-lasting Graves disease. Time point described: newly diagnosed GD, antithyroid drugs for less than 3 months. The authors made the TCR library using RNA they extracted from PBMCs. This clonotype was detected ten times or more. Assembly of TCR beta libraries relied on iRepertoire HTBI primers together with Arm-PCR of CDR3 regions. Each CDR3 protein gets one entry after TCRdb re-called the multiplex PCR reads with MiXCR. The data show more than 450,000 distinct CDR3 sequences, with about 12% seen just once and 7.5% to 9% held by the top ten. Germline values: CDR1 SQVTM, CDR2 ANQGSEA. CDR3 length: 13 amino acids. Trimming removed 4 bases from V and 0 bases from J; junction bases left unmatched: 2. This sample also belongs to another study, concerning T cells in Graves' hyperthyroidism and ophthalmopathy.

This specimen was peripheral blood mononuclear cells (PBMCs), taken at new diagnosis, from a patient treated with antithyroid drugs. This TCR derives from a woman in her twenties or thirties with Graves disease. This chain uses TRBV29-1 with TRBJ1-1, with 7 bases lining up with TRBD1. CDR3 loop: CSVGGQLNTEAFF. CDR3 coding DNA: TGCAGCGTTGGGGGACAGCTGAACACTGAAGCTTTCTTT.